Described below is a single T cell receptor beta chain sequence and its context. This entry is derived from a study of blood T cell repertoires in COVID-19. On the study more broadly: The United States, Italy and Spain supplied acute and convalescent COVID-19 samples. PBMCs, B-cell-depleted T cells, or T cells provided the cDNA or gDNA that made up the material.

TCRdb keeps only in-frame clones here, not all; method: immunoSEQ multiplex PCR. This table has about 150,000 clones, around 80% appearing once. The CDR3 is made up of 15 amino acids. Trimming pared 10 bases from V and 0 bases from J, leaving 16 bases between. In germline, CDR1 is LNHDA, CDR2 SQIVND (reference sequence). This clonotype was sampled from a man in his fifties or sixties who had recovered from COVID-19. Material: PBMCs or T cells enriched from blood (not recorded which). The chain uses TRBV19 and TRBJ1-3; unclear D gene. The CDR3 DNA follows: TGTGCCACCGTAGACATCCCGAGCTCTGGAAACACCATATATTTT. Protein: CATVDIPSSGNTIYF.